A selection of T cell receptor beta chains follows, all from one sample in a study of blood T cells in healthy people across ages. A single record per CDR3 protein comes from TCRdb applying MiXCR to the 5' RACE reads. The top ten hold around 32% of the sample, which has 700,000 or so distinct CDR3 sequences, around two fifths seen once. The specimen was blood. The origin of the receptors is a man older than 75 in good health. CDR3s leave out the opening cysteine and the closing phenylalanine or tryptophan. Fields, in order: J gene, V gene, D gene, CDR3 protein. The D gene is left open where the match is weak.

TRBJ1-5 | TRBV20-1 | NA | SASSSGGYSKQPQH
TRBJ2-1 | TRBV28 | TRBD1 | ASSIHGQVYNEQF
TRBJ1-1 | TRBV6-2/TRBV6-3 | NA | ASSSSPVGTEAF
TRBJ1-1 | TRBV29-1 | TRBD1 | SVDRGRTEAF
TRBJ1-6 | TRBV7-9 | TRBD1 | ASTKRQGESPLH
TRBJ1-5 | TRBV15 | NA | ATSRDPAGNNQPQH
TRBJ1-6 | TRBV5-5 | NA | ASSLDGAGNSPLH
TRBJ2-2 | TRBV7-8 | NA | ASSLEDSTGELF
TRBJ1-3 | TRBV29-1 | NA | SVLREDGNTIY
NA | TRBV29-1 | NA | SVLLAGGPWTQY
TRBJ1-2 | TRBV30 | NA | AWFDPQRGYGYT
TRBJ1-4 | TRBV5-1 | NA | ASSLAQNNEKLF
TRBJ2-1 | TRBV12-3/TRBV12-4 | NA | ASSVGPSYEQF
TRBJ2-5 | TRBV5-1 | TRBD2 | ASSLMGAGGPVEQY
TRBJ1-4 | TRBV25-1 | NA | ASRETFGNEKLF
TRBJ1-2 | TRBV7-9 | NA | ASSLSGRGAGYT
TRBJ1-1 | TRBV7-2 | TRBD1 | ASSLRQGGSGAF
TRBJ2-1 | TRBV7-9 | TRBD2 | ASSILSGSAYNEQF
TRBJ2-7 | TRBV4-1 | TRBD1 | ASSQGPGQYSYEQY
TRBJ2-7 | TRBV20-1 | TRBD1 | SARPGQRPYEQY
TRBJ2-1 | TRBV10-2 | NA | ASNQITSMNEQF
NA | TRBV25-1 | NA | ASSGGYNEQY
TRBJ2-7 | TRBV4-2 | NA | ASSQGGYTHEQY
TRBJ2-6 | TRBV9 | NA | ASSVDRITTGANVLT
TRBJ2-3 | TRBV11-3 | TRBD2 | ASSLRGGRTDTQY
TRBJ1-2 | TRBV20-1 | NA | SARDQTSVTYGYT
TRBJ1-6 | TRBV9 | NA | ASSVDRDRNSPLH
TRBJ2-5 | TRBV30 | NA | AWRGVTGREQY
TRBJ1-5 | TRBV7-6 | TRBD1 | ASSPDVQGDQPQH